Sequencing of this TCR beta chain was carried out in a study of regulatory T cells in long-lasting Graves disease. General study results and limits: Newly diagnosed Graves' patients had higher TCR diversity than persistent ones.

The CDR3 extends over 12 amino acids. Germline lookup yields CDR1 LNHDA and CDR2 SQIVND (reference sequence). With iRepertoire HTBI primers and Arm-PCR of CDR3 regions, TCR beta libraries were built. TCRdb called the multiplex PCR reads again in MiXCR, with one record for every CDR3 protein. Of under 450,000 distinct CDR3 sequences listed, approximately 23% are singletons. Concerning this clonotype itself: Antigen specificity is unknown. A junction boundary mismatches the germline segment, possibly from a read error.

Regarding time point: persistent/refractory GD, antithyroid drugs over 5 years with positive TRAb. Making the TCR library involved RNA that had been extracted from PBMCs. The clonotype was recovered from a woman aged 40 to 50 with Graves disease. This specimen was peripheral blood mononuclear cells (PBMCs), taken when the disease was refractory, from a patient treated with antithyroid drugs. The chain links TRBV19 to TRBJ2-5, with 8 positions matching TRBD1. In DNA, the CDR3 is TGTGCCAGCCGACAGGGGCAAGAGGCCCAGTACTTC. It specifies CASRQGQEAQYF.